This T cell receptor (beta chain) was captured in a study of monozygotic twins with inflammatory bowel disease. The CDR3 spans 14 residues. Germline lookup yields CDR1 MNHNS and CDR2 SASEGT. TCRdb reprocessed the 5' RACE reads and reports one entry per CDR3 protein, with no DNA. The repertoire table contains 400,000 to 500,000 distinct CDR3 sequences. Sequencing used blood. The chain joins TRBV6-1 to TRBJ1-1; the TCRdb D gene call, TRBD1, has no DNA to confirm it. The clonotype comes from a human donor with ulcerative colitis or Crohn's disease, or a healthy co-twin of an affected twin (not recorded which). CDR3 protein: CASSETGSGGEAFF.